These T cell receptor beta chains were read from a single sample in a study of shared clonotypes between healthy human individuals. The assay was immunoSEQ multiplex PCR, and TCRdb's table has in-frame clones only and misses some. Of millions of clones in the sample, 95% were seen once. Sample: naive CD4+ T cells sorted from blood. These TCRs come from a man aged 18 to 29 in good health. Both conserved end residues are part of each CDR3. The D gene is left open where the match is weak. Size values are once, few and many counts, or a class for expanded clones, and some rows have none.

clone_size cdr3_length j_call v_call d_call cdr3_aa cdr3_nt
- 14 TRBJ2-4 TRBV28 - CASRMGGAKNIQYF TGTGCCAGCAGGATGGGGGGAGCCAAAAACATTCAGTACTTC
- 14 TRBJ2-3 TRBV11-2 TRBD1 CASSQRTGTDTQYF TGTGCCAGCAGCCAGCGGACAGGGACAGATACGCAGTATTTT
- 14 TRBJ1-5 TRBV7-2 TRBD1 CASSLATGGQPQHF TGTGCCAGCAGCTTAGCGACAGGGGGGCAGCCCCAGCATTTT
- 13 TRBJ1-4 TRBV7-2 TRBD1 CASSFGTGEKLFF TGTGCCAGCAGCTTCGGGACAGGTGAAAAACTGTTTTTT
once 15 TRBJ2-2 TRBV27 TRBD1 CASRGQGSITGELFF TGTGCCAGCAGGGGACAGGGGTCTATAACCGGGGAGCTGTTTTTT
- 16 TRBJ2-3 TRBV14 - CASSQQQALGADTQYF TGTGCCAGCAGCCAACAGCAGGCTTTGGGCGCAGATACGCAGTATTTT
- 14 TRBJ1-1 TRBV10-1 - CASSESGSPGEAFF TGCGCCAGCAGTGAGTCGGGCAGCCCGGGGGAGGCTTTCTTT
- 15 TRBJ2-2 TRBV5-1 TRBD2 CASRVAGRNTGELFF TGCGCCAGCAGAGTAGCGGGAAGGAACACCGGGGAGCTGTTTTTT
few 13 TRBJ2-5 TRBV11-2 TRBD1 CASSLDRQETQYF TGTGCCAGCAGCCTGGACAGGCAAGAGACCCAGTACTTC
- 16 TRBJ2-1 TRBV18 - CASSPPIGGVYNEQFF TGTGCCAGCTCACCACCGATTGGAGGGGTTTACAATGAGCAGTTCTTC
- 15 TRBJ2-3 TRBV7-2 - CASSLRGSGTDTQYF TGTGCCAGCAGCTTAAGAGGTTCTGGCACAGATACGCAGTATTTT
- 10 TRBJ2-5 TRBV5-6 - CASGRGTQYF TGTGCCAGCGGACGTGGGACCCAGTACTTC
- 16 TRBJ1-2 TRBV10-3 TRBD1 CAISESSPGQGYGYTF TGTGCCATCAGTGAGTCGAGTCCGGGACAGGGATATGGCTACACCTTC
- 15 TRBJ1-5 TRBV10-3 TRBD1 CAISESPQGGQPQHF TGTGCCATCAGTGAGTCACCCCAGGGGGGACAGCCCCAGCATTTT
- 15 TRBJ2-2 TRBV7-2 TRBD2 CASSYSGGLTGELFF TGTGCCAGCAGCTATAGCGGGGGACTCACCGGGGAGCTGTTTTTT
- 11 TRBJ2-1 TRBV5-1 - CASRFYNEQFF TGCGCCAGCAGATTCTACAATGAGCAGTTCTTC
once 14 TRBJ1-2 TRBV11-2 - CASSLRGTNYGYTF TGTGCCAGCAGCTTAAGGGGGACTAACTATGGCTACACCTTC
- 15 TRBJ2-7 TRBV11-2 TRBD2 CASSLVAGVLYEQYF TGTGCCAGCAGCTTAGTCGCGGGAGTCCTCTACGAGCAGTACTTC
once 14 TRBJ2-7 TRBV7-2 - CASSPTGTLGEQYF TGTGCCAGCAGCCCAACAGGGACCTTAGGCGAGCAGTACTTC
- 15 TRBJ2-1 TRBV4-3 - CASSQEGLAFNEQFF TGCGCCAGCAGCCAAGAGGGGCTCGCTTTCAATGAGCAGTTCTTC
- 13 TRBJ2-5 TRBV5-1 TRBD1 CASSSGQEVTQYF TGCGCCAGCAGCTCCGGACAGGAAGTGACCCAGTACTTC
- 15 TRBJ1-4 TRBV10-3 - CAISESGGTNEKLFF TGTGCCATCAGTGAGTCGGGTGGGACGAATGAAAAACTGTTTTTT
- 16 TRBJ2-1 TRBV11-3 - CASSLGETPIYNEQFF TGTGCCAGCAGCTTAGGGGAGACTCCCATATACAATGAGCAGTTCTTC
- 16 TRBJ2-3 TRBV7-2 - CASSLVGLGSSDTQYF TGTGCCAGCAGCTTAGTAGGGCTAGGTAGTTCAGATACGCAGTATTTT
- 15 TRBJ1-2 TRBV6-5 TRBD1 CASSRDSQTNYGYTF TGTGCCAGCAGCCGGGACAGCCAAACTAACTATGGCTACACCTTC
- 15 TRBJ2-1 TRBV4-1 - CASSQELATNHEQFF TGCGCCAGCAGCCAAGAGCTAGCGACGAACCATGAGCAGTTCTTC
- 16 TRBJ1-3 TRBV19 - CASSPGEGKSGNTIYF TGTGCCAGTAGCCCCGGGGAGGGGAAGTCTGGAAACACCATATATTTT